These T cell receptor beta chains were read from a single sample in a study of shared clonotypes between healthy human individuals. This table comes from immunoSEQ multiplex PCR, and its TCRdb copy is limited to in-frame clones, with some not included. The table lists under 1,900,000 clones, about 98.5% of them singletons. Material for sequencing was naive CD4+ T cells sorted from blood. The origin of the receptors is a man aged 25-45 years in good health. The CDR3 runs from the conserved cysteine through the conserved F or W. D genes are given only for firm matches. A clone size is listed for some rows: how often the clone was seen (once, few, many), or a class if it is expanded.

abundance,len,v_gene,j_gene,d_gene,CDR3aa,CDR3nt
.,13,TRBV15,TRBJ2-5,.,CATSTDARETQYF,TGTGCCACCAGCACGGACGCGCGGGAGACCCAGTACTTC
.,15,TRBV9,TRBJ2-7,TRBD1,CASSVARQGGYEQYF,TGTGCCAGCAGCGTAGCGAGACAGGGGGGATACGAGCAGTACTTC
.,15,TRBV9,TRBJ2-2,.,CASSVNPSNTGELFF,TGTGCCAGCAGCGTAAACCCCTCGAACACCGGGGAGCTGTTTTTT
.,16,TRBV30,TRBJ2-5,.,CAWSGPGPNSQETQYF,TGTGCCTGGAGTGGACCGGGACCGAATAGCCAAGAGACCCAGTACTTC
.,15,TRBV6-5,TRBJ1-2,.,CASSPTPVRGYGYTF,TGTGCCAGCAGCCCAACTCCAGTTCGGGGCTATGGCTACACCTTC
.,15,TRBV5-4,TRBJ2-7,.,CASTSRQTSSYEQYF,TGTGCCAGCACCTCCCGGCAGACGAGCTCCTACGAGCAGTACTTC
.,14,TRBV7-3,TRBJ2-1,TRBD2,CASSVAGGSNEQFF,TGTGCCAGCAGTGTAGCGGGAGGGTCCAATGAGCAGTTCTTC
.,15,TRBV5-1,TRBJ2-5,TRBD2,CASSFSGRPQETQYF,TGCGCCAGCAGCTTTAGCGGGAGGCCCCAAGAGACCCAGTACTTC
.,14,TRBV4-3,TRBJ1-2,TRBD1,CASSQDQGAGGYTF,TGCGCCAGCAGCCAAGACCAGGGGGCTGGTGGCTACACCTTC
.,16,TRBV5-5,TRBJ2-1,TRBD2,CASSLGASGANNEQFF,TGTGCCAGCAGCTTAGGAGCTAGCGGGGCAAACAATGAGCAGTTCTTC
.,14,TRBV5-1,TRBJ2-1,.,CASSLSPSPHEQFF,TGCGCCAGCAGCTTGAGCCCCTCCCCCCATGAGCAGTTCTTC
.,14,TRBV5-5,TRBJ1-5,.,CASSAAGVVQPQHF,TGTGCCAGCAGCGCTGCGGGAGTGGTTCAGCCCCAGCATTTT
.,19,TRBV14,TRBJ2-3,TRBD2,CASSLGLRPSGRRRDTQYF,TGTGCCAGCAGCCTAGGCCTACGACCTAGCGGGAGGCGACGAGATACGCAGTATTTT
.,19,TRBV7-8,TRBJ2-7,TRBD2,CASSEARTAGVLADYEQYF,TGTGCCAGCAGCGAAGCGAGGACAGCAGGAGTACTAGCGGACTACGAGCAGTACTTC
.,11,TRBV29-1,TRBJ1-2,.,CSVSGFVGYTF,TGCAGCGTTTCAGGGTTTGTAGGCTACACCTTC
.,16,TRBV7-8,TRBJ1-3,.,CASFLGAKGSGNTIYF,TGTGCCAGCTTTCTAGGGGCTAAGGGCTCTGGAAACACCATATATTTT
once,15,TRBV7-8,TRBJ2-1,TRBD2,CASRKLAGAYNEQFF,TGTGCCAGCAGGAAACTAGCGGGAGCCTACAATGAGCAGTTCTTC
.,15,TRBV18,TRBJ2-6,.,CASSSQFSGANVLTF,TGTGCCAGCTCATCTCAGTTCTCTGGGGCCAACGTCCTGACTTTC
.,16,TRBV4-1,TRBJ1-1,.,CASSQTVRVRNTEAFF,TGCGCCAGCAGCCAGACAGTGCGAGTACGGAACACTGAAGCTTTCTTT
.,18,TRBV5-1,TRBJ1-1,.,CASSLDRRHRMGDTEAFF,TGCGCCAGCAGCTTGGATAGGAGACACCGGATGGGAGACACTGAAGCTTTCTTT
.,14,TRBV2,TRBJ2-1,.,CASSENGRYNEQFF,TGTGCCAGCAGTGAGAACGGACGTTACAATGAGCAGTTCTTC
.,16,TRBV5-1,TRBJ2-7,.,CASSLARGGPSYEQYF,TGCGCCAGCAGCTTGGCCCGAGGCGGACCTTCCTACGAGCAGTACTTC
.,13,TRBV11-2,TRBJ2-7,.,CASSPLDGGEQYF,TGTGCCAGCAGCCCGTTGGATGGAGGGGAGCAGTACTTC
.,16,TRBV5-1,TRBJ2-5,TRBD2,CASSGSGRGVEETQYF,TGCGCCAGCAGCGGTAGCGGGAGGGGTGTAGAAGAGACCCAGTACTTC
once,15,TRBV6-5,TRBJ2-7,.,CASSYPSADPYEQYF,TGTGCCAGCAGTTACCCCTCAGCGGACCCCTACGAGCAGTACTTC
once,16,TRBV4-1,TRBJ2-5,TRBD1,CASSQDRGRLGETQYF,TGCGCCAGCAGCCAAGACAGGGGGCGGCTGGGAGAGACCCAGTACTTC
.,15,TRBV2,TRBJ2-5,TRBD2,CASRLAGVRQETQYF,TGTGCCAGCAGACTAGCGGGAGTGAGGCAAGAGACCCAGTACTTC
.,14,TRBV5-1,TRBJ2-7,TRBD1,CASSNRDSSYEQYF,TGCGCCAGCAGCAACCGGGACAGCTCCTACGAGCAGTACTTC
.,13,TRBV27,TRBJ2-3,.,CASRSTNTDTQYF,TGTGCCAGCAGGAGCACTAACACAGATACGCAGTATTTT
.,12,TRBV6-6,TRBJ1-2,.,CASSRTGPGYTF,TGTGCCAGCAGCCGCACAGGGCCCGGCTACACCTTC
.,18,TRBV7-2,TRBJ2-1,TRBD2,CASSNRRSGTSPYNEQFF,TGTGCCAGCAGCAACCGGCGCTCCGGGACTAGCCCCTACAATGAGCAGTTCTTC
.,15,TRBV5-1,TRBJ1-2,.,CASSPSAGARGGYTF,TGCGCCAGCAGCCCGTCGGCCGGGGCCCGGGGTGGCTACACCTTC
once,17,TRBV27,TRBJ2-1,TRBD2,CASSSPSTSGRNNEQFF,TGTGCCAGCAGTTCTCCCTCGACTAGCGGGAGGAACAATGAGCAGTTCTTC
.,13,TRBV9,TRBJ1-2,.,CASSVDGGYGYTF,TGTGCCAGCAGCGTAGACGGGGGCTATGGCTACACCTTC
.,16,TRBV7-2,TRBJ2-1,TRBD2,CASSLVWGLDYNEQFF,TGTGCCAGCAGCTTAGTTTGGGGACTAGACTACAATGAGCAGTTCTTC
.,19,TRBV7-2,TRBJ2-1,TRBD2,CASSSSSGGRPSSYNEQFF,TGTGCCAGCAGCTCCTCCTCTGGCGGGAGGCCTTCTTCCTACAATGAGCAGTTCTTC
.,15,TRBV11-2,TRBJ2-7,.,CASSFGGQFNYEQYF,TGTGCCAGCAGCTTTGGAGGCCAGTTTAACTACGAGCAGTACTTC
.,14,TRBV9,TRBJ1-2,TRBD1,CASSVVGQNYGYTF,TGTGCCAGCAGCGTAGTGGGACAGAACTATGGCTACACCTTC
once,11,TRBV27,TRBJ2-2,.,CATYSTGELFF,TGTGCCACCTATAGTACCGGGGAGCTGTTTTTT
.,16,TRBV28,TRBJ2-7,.,CASSWGVPRATYEQYF,TGTGCCAGCAGCTGGGGAGTGCCCAGGGCGACCTACGAGCAGTACTTC
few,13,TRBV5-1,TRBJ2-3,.,CASSLSQTDTQYF,TGCGCCAGCAGCTTGAGTCAGACAGATACGCAGTATTTT
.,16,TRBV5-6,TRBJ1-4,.,CASSLVWQGAAEKLFF,TGTGCCAGCAGCTTGGTATGGCAGGGCGCCGCAGAAAAACTGTTTTTT
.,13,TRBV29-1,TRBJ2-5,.,CSVEIGSGETQYF,TGCAGCGTTGAAATAGGGAGTGGAGAGACCCAGTACTTC